The 6 T cell receptor beta chains below all came from one sample that was sequenced in a study of T cells in localized non-small cell lung cancer. TCRdb's copy holds only in-frame clones and misses some; the assay was immunoSEQ multiplex PCR. The sample includes 16,000 or so clones, 82% of them seen just once. This sample comprised peripheral blood, obtained before any cancer treatment. The receptors here all came from a male donor at least 60 years old with stage I lung adenocarcinoma.

This clone has only one observation. J is TRBJ1-4 and V is TRBV6-5, with D maybe TRBD1 (5 bases). The V gene lost 4 bases and the J gene lost 8 bases, with 20 bases spanning the gap. CDR1 and CDR2 (germline): MNHEY, SVGAGI. CDR3 length: 16 residues. The CDR3 DNA sequence: TGTGCCAGCAGTTCCCTCCCGACCCCTCAGGGAGAAAAACTGTTTTTT. Its translation is CASSSLPTPQGEKLFF.

This clone has only one observation. This sequence joins TRBV10-3 and TRBJ2-5; 7 bases are a match to TRBD2. V shed 0 bases, J shed 5 bases, and the junction held 0 bases outside the gene matches. This CDR3 has 13 residues. The germline V gene encodes CDR1 ENHRY and CDR2 SYGVKD. DNA of the CDR3: TGTGCCATCAGTGAGTCGGGGGGGGAGACCCAGTACTTC. Translation: CAISESGGETQYF.

The sample holds a few counts of this clone. The J gene is TRBJ2-5, the V gene TRBV9, with 11 bases fitting TRBD2. This CDR3 has 16 amino acids. Trimming at V came to 7 bases and at J to 2 bases, leaving 10 bases not matched to a gene. Germline V gene sequence: CDR1 SGDLS, CDR2 YYNGEE. CDR3 DNA sequence: TGTGCCAGCGGAAAGGGGCTAGCGGGGGGACAAGAGACCCAGTACTTC. Its protein is CASGKGLAGGQETQYF.

Remarks on this clone: This sample also contains other DNA sequences that code for the same CDR3. V and J are TRBV9 and TRBJ2-3; the D is unclear. The CDR3 has 12 amino acids. CDR1 SGDLS and CDR2 YYNGEE come from the germline V gene. The V end lost 0 bases, the J end lost 4 bases, and 3 bases lay between the germline ends. CDR3 residues: CASSVGPDTQYF. The CDR3 DNA follows: TGTGCCAGCAGCGTAGGACCAGATACGCAGTATTTT.

The chain links TRBV7-3 to TRBJ1-3, with D uncertain. The CDR3 is 15 residues long. From germline, CDR1 is SGHTA and CDR2 FQGTGA. Trimming pared 2 bases from V and 0 bases from J, leaving 8 bases between. This chain's CDR3 is CASSLEGSSGNTIYF. The CDR3, as DNA: TGTGCCAGCAGCTTAGAGGGCAGCTCTGGAAACACCATATATTTT.

V gene TRBV12-2 combines with J gene TRBJ2-1; the table gives TRBD2 as D, unverified against the DNA. TRBV12-2 is labeled a pseudogene. The CDR3 sequence is 17 residues long. The CDR3 sequence is CASGTSGSFYGRDEQFF. As DNA, the CDR3 is TGTGCCAGCGGGACTAGCGGGAGTTTTTATGGTAGAGATGAGCAGTTCTTC.